Listed below are T cell receptor beta chains from one sample, sequenced in a study of PD-1 blockade in classical Hodgkin lymphoma. Assay: immunoSEQ multiplex PCR; the TCRdb copy retains only in-frame clones and omits some. The sample lists tens of thousands of clones, 65% to 85% occurring once. Sequences were derived from peripheral blood mononuclear cells (PBMCs), sampled at baseline. Receptors were obtained from a human donor with classical Hodgkin lymphoma. The CDR3 runs from the conserved cysteine through the conserved F or W. A D gene is named only where the DNA matches it firmly. Some rows have no size entry. The others give once, few or many, or a class for an expanded clone.

v_call	clone_size	j_call	d_call	cdr3_nt	cdr3_aa
TRBV5-1	-	TRBJ1-1	-	TGCGCCAGCAGCTTGGACCACACTGAAGCTTTCTTT	CASSLDHTEAFF
TRBV30	-	TRBJ2-4	-	TGTGCCTGGAGTGTCGGGGCAGCTGGGGCCAAAAACATTCAGTACTTC	CAWSVGAAGAKNIQYF
TRBV2	-	TRBJ1-4	TRBD1	TGTGCCAGCAGGAGACGGGACAGTAATGAAAAACTGTTTTTT	CASRRRDSNEKLFF
TRBV19	-	TRBJ1-2	-	TGTGCCAGTAGTGACCAGGGCTATGGCTACACCTTC	CASSDQGYGYTF
TRBV7-9	few	TRBJ2-1	TRBD2	TGTGCCAGCAGCCCCGGACTAGCGGGACCAGGGGTCGGTGAGCAGTTCTTC	CASSPGLAGPGVGEQFF
TRBV29-1	-	TRBJ1-2	-	TGCAGCGTCGTTCGCCAGGGAGACTATGGCTACACCTTC	CSVVRQGDYGYTF
TRBV13	-	TRBJ2-5	-	TGTGCCAGCAGCTACCAGGACTCAGAGACCCAGTACTTC	CASSYQDSETQYF
TRBV30	few	TRBJ1-1	-	TGTGCCTGGAGTATTATCGGAGAAACGACAGCTTTCTTT	CAWSIIGETTAFF
TRBV4-1	-	TRBJ2-3	TRBD2	TGCGCCAGCAGCCAAACCGATCGGGGGGGGAGCACAGATACGCAGTATTTT	CASSQTDRGGSTDTQYF
TRBV11-2	-	TRBJ1-1	TRBD1	TGTGCCAGCAGCTCCCTTACTTACAGGGGTGAAGGTTTCTTT	CASSSLTYRGEGFF
TRBV30	-	TRBJ1-5	-	TGTGCCTGGAGTCACACAACACATAATCAGCCCCAGCATTTT	CAWSHTTHNQPQHF
TRBV29-1	-	TRBJ2-5	TRBD1	TGCAGCGTTGTAACAGGGGATTTTCAAGAGACCCAGTACTTC	CSVVTGDFQETQYF
TRBV18	-	TRBJ1-4	-	TGTGCCAGCTCACCACAAGGGGCAGGGGCTAATGAAAAACTGTTTTTT	CASSPQGAGANEKLFF
TRBV6-4	-	TRBJ1-2	-	TGTGCCATAAGTGTAGAGACACCGACCTTC	CAISVETPTF
TRBV9	-	TRBJ2-1	TRBD2	TGTGCCAGCAGCGTAGGACTAGCGGGGCACAATGAGCAGTTCTTC	CASSVGLAGHNEQFF
TRBV5-1	-	TRBJ1-4	-	TGCGCCAGCAGCTCGACAGCAACTAATGAAAAACTGTTTTTT	CASSSTATNEKLFF
TRBV21-1	-	TRBJ2-4	-	TGTGCCAGCAGCTGGGGGAACAGGGATTTCGGGAAAAACATTCAGTACTTC	CASSWGNRDFGKNIQYF
TRBV11-2	-	TRBJ1-5	-	TGTGCCAGCAGCTTAGACACATATAGCAATCAGCCCCAGCATTTT	CASSLDTYSNQPQHF
TRBV19	few	TRBJ2-1	TRBD2	TGTGCCAGCAGGGGACTAGCGGGAGTAAATGAGCAGTTCTTC	CASRGLAGVNEQFF
TRBV7-9	-	TRBJ2-7	-	TGTGCCAGCAGCTCCTATTCCCTTTTAGGATCCGAGCAGTACTTC	CASSSYSLLGSEQYF
TRBV14	-	TRBJ2-7	-	TGTGCCAGCAGCCAAGATCAAGTCAGGGGAATTACTTACGAGCAGTACTTC	CASSQDQVRGITYEQYF
TRBV9	-	TRBJ2-2	TRBD2	TGTGCCAGCAGCCCTGGGGGACTAGCGAACACCGGGGAGCTGTTTTTT	CASSPGGLANTGELFF
TRBV7-2	-	TRBJ2-2	-	TGTGCCAGCAGCTTTGGAAACACCGGGGAGCTGTTTTTT	CASSFGNTGELFF
TRBV6-1	-	TRBJ1-2	-	TGTGCCAGCAGTACCACAGAGGGTATGGGGGGAACCTTC	CASSTTEGMGGTF
TRBV30	-	TRBJ2-1	TRBD1	TGTGCCTGGAGTCGACAGGGATATGAGCAGTTCTTC	CAWSRQGYEQFF
TRBV6-6	-	TRBJ2-7	-	TGTGCCAGCAGGGCGTACGACGAGCAGTACTTC	CASRAYDEQYF
TRBV27	once	TRBJ2-7	TRBD1	TGTGCCAGCAGTGAGGGGGCGTATAACTCCTACGAGCAGTACTTC	CASSEGAYNSYEQYF
TRBV7-2	few	TRBJ2-3	-	TGTGCCAGCAGCGCAACCCAGGCCCTCGGGGATACGCAGTATTTT	CASSATQALGDTQYF
TRBV28	-	TRBJ1-5	TRBD1	TGTGCCAGCAGTCAGGACAGGGGTCAGCCCCAGCATTTT	CASSQDRGQPQHF
TRBV7-2	-	TRBJ2-1	-	TGTGCCAGCAGCTACGGTCCGGAACCTCATGAAGAGCAGTTCTTC	CASSYGPEPHEEQFF
TRBV25-1	-	TRBJ1-2	-	TGTGCCAGCAGTGACAGGGCCGTCTATGGCTACACCTTC	CASSDRAVYGYTF
TRBV30	-	TRBJ2-5	TRBD2	TGTGCCTGGGGAGCGGGAGGCGACCAAGAGACCCAGTACTTC	CAWGAGGDQETQYF
TRBV29-1	-	TRBJ1-4	-	TGCAGCGTTGAAGAACAGGAGCCAATGGGTGAAAAACTGTTTTTT	CSVEEQEPMGEKLFF
TRBV5-1	-	TRBJ2-1	TRBD2	TGCGCCAGCAGCTTAGCGGGAGATCACTACAATGAGCAGTTCTTC	CASSLAGDHYNEQFF
TRBV7-3	-	TRBJ2-7	TRBD1	TGTGCCAGCAGACCGACAGGGGATATCTACGAGCAGTACTTC	CASRPTGDIYEQYF
TRBV27	once	TRBJ1-1	TRBD1	TGTGCCAGCAACCCACTGGACAGGGGGGTAAACACTGAAGCTTTCTTT	CASNPLDRGVNTEAFF
TRBV10-2	-	TRBJ2-7	-	TGCGCCAGCAGGGCCCTAGAAGGTGGGACGGAGGGCTACGAGCAGTACTTC	CASRALEGGTEGYEQYF
TRBV19	-	TRBJ2-1	TRBD2	TGTGCCAGTAGTCCTGTAGCGGGGGGGAGCAATGAGCAGTTCTTC	CASSPVAGGSNEQFF
TRBV30	-	TRBJ1-3	-	TGTGCCTGGAGGGAACGGGTACAATATTCAACGGGAAACACCATATATTTT	CAWRERVQYSTGNTIYF
TRBV6-4	few	TRBJ2-2	TRBD1	TGTGCCAGCCAGGGACAGGGGAACACCGGGGAGCTGTTTTTT	CASQGQGNTGELFF
TRBV10-3	-	TRBJ2-7	TRBD1	TGTGCCATCACCCCCGGGACAGGGCGGTACGAGCAGTACTTC	CAITPGTGRYEQYF
TRBV19	-	TRBJ2-7	-	TGTGCCAGTAGTATCGATGCGGGCTACGAGCAGTACTTC	CASSIDAGYEQYF
TRBV19	-	TRBJ1-2	TRBD1	TGTGCCAGTAGTTCGGACAGGGGTGTGAGTGGTTACACCTTC	CASSSDRGVSGYTF
TRBV11-3	-	TRBJ2-1	TRBD2	TGTGCCAGCAGCCCCCAAAATAGCGGGGTGTACAATGAGCAGTTCTTC	CASSPQNSGVYNEQFF
TRBV20-1	-	TRBJ1-1	-	TGCAGTGCTAGACGGGACCTTGAAGCTTTCTTT	CSARRDLEAFF
TRBV19	-	TRBJ1-4	TRBD1	TGTGCCAGTAGGACGGGGACAGGTTTTAAAGATTATGAAAAACTGTTTTTT	CASRTGTGFKDYEKLFF
TRBV2	-	TRBJ2-1	TRBD2	TGTGCCAGCAGTGACGGGACTAGCGGGACTTCCTACAATGAGCAGTTCTTC	CASSDGTSGTSYNEQFF